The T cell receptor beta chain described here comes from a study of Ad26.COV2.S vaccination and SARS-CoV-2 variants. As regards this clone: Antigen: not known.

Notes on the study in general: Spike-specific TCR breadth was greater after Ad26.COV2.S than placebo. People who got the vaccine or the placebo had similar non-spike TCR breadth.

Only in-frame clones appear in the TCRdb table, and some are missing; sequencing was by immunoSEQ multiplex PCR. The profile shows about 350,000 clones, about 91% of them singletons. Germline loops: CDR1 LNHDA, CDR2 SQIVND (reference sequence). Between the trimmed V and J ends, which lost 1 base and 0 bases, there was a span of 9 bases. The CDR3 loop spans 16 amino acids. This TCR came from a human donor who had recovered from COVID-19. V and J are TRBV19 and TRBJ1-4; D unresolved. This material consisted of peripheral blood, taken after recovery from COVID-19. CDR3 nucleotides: TGTGCCAGTAGTATAGTCACATGGGCAACTAATGAAAAACTGTTTTTT. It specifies CASSIVTWATNEKLFF.